The rows below give T cell receptor beta chains drawn from one sample of a study of T cell responses to AZD1222 COVID-19 vaccine. The assay was immunoSEQ multiplex PCR, and TCRdb's table has in-frame clones only and misses some. The profile covers some 140,000 clones, with approximately 91% appearing a single time and under 2% taken by the ten largest. Sequences were derived from peripheral blood, sampled on day 0 of AZD1222 vaccination. These receptors came from an adult in good health. The CDR3 runs from the conserved cysteine through the conserved F or W. A D gene is named only where the DNA matches it firmly. Some rows have no size entry. The others give once, few or many, or a class for an expanded clone.

j_call	v_call	clone_size	d_call	cdr3_aa	cdr3_nt
TRBJ2-2	TRBV4-1	-	-	CASSQDLAGALNTGELFF	TGCGCCAGCAGCCAAGATCTGGCAGGGGCTCTGAACACCGGGGAGCTGTTTTTT
TRBJ1-6	TRBV5-1	-	-	CASSLIWDNSPLHF	TGCGCCAGCAGCCTTATCTGGGATAATTCACCCCTCCACTTT
TRBJ1-2	TRBV15	-	-	CATSREGRGYGYTF	TGTGCCACCAGCAGAGAGGGGCGGGGCTATGGCTACACCTTC
TRBJ2-5	TRBV6-2/TRBV6-3	-	-	CASSPSEAETQYF	TGTGCCAGCAGCCCCTCGGAGGCAGAGACCCAGTACTTC
TRBJ2-1	TRBV7-3	-	-	CASSPRRDYNEQFF	TGTGCCAGCAGCCCGCGGAGGGACTACAATGAGCAGTTCTTC
TRBJ2-7	TRBV7-9	-	-	CASSWDTRYEQYF	TGTGCCAGCAGCTGGGACACCAGGTACGAGCAGTACTTC
TRBJ1-6	TRBV4-3	-	-	CASSLSGNSPLHF	TGCGCCAGCAGCCTATCCGGTAATTCACCCCTCCACTTT
TRBJ1-3	TRBV7-2	-	-	CASSPGPTGTGNTIYF	TGTGCCAGCAGCCCAGGACCGACGGGAACTGGAAACACCATATATTTT
TRBJ2-2	TRBV27	-	-	CASSVGTVPGELFF	TGTGCCAGCAGTGTCGGGACCGTTCCCGGGGAGCTGTTTTTT
TRBJ2-2	TRBV5-1	-	-	CASTSGIQQGGELFF	TGCGCCAGCACGTCAGGGATCCAGCAGGGCGGGGAGCTGTTTTTT
TRBJ1-4	TRBV7-2	-	-	CASSLTGSNEKLFF	TGTGCCAGCAGCTTGACAGGAAGTAATGAAAAACTGTTTTTT
TRBJ2-7	TRBV18	-	TRBD2	CASSIAGGIYEQYF	TGTGCCAGCTCCATAGCGGGAGGCATCTACGAGCAGTACTTC
TRBJ1-5	TRBV7-2	-	-	CASTPDFLQGRRQPQHF	TGTGCCAGCACGCCCGATTTTTTGCAGGGGCGGCGACAGCCCCAGCATTTT
TRBJ2-7	TRBV25-1	few	-	CASSVLGASEQYF	TGTGCCAGCAGTGTCCTTGGGGCTAGCGAGCAGTACTTC
TRBJ1-2	TRBV12-3/TRBV12-4	-	-	CASSLKENYGYTF	TGTGCCAGCAGTTTGAAAGAGAACTATGGCTACACCTTC
TRBJ2-7	TRBV18	-	-	CASSPMEGILSYEQYF	TGTGCCAGCTCACCAATGGAGGGGATTCTCTCCTACGAGCAGTACTTC
TRBJ2-5	TRBV24-1	-	TRBD1	CATSDKQGLQETQYF	TGTGCCACCAGTGATAAACAGGGGCTTCAGGAGACCCAGTACTTC
TRBJ2-1	TRBV30	-	TRBD2	CAWSVRPSGRARNEQFF	TGTGCCTGGAGTGTACGGCCTAGCGGGAGGGCTAGGAATGAGCAGTTCTTC
TRBJ1-1	TRBV5-6	-	-	CASSPSMNTEAFF	TGTGCCAGCAGCCCGAGTATGAACACTGAAGCTTTCTTT